This T cell receptor (beta chain) was found in a study of response to subunit inactivated influenza vaccine (dated 2018 in TCRdb). With respect to the entire study: The study used deep quantitative T cell receptor repertoire profiling to track responses to a trivalent subunit inactivated influenza vaccine.

This clonotype showed up just a few times. The clone's antigen remains unknown. Per-base quality was not reported, and no clone a single base away is much larger than it. V and J are trimmed by 5 bases and 4 bases, and the gene matches miss 10 bases of the junction. From the germline V gene (reference sequence), CDR1 is DFQATT and CDR2 is SNEGSKA. CDR3 length: 15 amino acids, cysteine to phenylalanine. Only the CDR3 DNA stays, 45 bases, in frame from base 1. The library was generated by RT-PCR. TCRdb lists the instrument as Illumina HiSeq 2500. TCRdb redid the processing of the public reads, applying fastp at Q25 and MiXCR, and retained in-frame beta chains. A single entry per CDR3 protein holds the most common genes and DNA from its merged rows. The sample data list around 650,000 distinct CDR3 sequences, and around 16% of these were observed just once. 11% of the sample is taken by the ten largest.

The investigation overall reported the following: The authors proposed that each seasonal influenza vaccination may bring in only a limited number of new T cells.

Sequencing was performed on PBMCs from blood, taken roughly 13 days after vaccination. The TCR sequence derives from a man over 45 who received an inactivated influenza vaccine. Donor details come from another sample of the same person, matched by shared clones. This chain is built from TRBV20-1 and TRBJ2-1; 8 bases in the junction line up with TRBD2. The nucleotides read TGCAGTGCTGGACGGACTAGCTGGTATTACAATGAGCAGTTCTTC. It translates as CSAGRTSWYYNEQFF.